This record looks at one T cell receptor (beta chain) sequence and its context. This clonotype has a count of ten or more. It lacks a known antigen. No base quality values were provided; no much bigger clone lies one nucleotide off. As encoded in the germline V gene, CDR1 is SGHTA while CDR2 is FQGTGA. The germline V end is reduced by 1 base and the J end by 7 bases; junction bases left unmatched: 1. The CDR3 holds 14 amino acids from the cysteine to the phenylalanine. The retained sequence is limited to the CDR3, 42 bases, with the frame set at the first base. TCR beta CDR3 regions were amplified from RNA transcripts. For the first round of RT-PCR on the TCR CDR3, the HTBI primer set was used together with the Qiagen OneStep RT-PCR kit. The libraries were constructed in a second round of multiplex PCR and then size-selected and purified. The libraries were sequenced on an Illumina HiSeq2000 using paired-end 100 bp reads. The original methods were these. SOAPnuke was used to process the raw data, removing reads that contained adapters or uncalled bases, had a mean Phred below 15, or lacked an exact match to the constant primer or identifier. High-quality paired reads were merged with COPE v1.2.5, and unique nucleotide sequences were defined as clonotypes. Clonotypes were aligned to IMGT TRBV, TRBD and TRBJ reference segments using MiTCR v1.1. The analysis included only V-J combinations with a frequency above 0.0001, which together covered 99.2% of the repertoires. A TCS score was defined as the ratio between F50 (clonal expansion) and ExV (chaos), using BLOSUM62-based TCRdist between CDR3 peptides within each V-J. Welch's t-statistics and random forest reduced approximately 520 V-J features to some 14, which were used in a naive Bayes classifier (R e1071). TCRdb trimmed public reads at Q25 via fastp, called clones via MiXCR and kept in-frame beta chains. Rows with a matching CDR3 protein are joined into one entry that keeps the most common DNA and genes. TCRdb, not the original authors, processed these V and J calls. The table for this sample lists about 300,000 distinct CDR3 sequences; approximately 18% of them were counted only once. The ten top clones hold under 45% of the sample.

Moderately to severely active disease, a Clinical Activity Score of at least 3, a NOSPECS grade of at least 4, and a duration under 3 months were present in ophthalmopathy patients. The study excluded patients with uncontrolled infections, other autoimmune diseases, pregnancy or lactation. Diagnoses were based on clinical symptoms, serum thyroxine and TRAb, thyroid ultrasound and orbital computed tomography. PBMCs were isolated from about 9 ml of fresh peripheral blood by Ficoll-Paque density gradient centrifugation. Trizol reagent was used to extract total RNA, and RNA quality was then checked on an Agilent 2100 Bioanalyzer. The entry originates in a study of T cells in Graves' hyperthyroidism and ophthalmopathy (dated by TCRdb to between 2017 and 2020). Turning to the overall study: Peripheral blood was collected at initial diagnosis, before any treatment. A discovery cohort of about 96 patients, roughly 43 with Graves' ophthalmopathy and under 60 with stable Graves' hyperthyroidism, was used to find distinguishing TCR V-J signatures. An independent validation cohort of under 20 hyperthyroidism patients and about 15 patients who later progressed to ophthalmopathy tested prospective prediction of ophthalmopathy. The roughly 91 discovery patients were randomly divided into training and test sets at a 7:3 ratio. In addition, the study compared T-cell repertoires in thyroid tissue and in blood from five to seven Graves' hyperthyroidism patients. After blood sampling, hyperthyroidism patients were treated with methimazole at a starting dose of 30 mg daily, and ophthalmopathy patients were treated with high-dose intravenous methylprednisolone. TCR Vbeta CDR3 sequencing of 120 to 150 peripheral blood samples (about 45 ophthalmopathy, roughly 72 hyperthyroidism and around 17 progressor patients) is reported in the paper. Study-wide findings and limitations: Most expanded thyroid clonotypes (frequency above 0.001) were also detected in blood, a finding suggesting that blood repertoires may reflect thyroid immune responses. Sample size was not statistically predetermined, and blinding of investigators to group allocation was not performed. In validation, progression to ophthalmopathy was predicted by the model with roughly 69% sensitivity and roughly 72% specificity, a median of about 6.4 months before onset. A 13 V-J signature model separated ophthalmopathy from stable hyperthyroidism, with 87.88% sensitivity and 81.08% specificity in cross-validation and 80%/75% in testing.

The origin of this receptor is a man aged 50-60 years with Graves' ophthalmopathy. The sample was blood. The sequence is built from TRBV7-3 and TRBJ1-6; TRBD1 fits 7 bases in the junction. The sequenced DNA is TGTGCCAGCAGCTTAATGGGACAGAATTCACCCCTCCACTTT. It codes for CASSLMGQNSPLHF.